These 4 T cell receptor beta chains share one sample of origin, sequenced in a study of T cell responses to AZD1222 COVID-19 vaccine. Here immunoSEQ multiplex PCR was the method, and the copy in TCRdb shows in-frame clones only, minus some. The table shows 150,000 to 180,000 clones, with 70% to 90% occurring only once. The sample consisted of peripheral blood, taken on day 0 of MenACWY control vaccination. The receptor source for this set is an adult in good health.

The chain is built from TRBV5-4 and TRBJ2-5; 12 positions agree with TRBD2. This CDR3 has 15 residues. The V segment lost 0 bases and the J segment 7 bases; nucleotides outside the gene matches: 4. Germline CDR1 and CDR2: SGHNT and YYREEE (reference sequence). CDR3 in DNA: TGTGCCAGCAGCTTGGCTAGCGGGGGGGCGGGGACCCAGTACTTC. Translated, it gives CASSLASGGAGTQYF.

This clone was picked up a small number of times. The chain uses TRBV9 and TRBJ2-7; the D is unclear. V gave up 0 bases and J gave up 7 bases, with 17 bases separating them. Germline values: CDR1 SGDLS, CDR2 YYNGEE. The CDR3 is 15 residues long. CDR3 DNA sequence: TGTGCCAGCAGCGTAGGAGTGGGAAGGGTTGGGGAGCAGTACTTC. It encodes CASSVGVGRVGEQYF.

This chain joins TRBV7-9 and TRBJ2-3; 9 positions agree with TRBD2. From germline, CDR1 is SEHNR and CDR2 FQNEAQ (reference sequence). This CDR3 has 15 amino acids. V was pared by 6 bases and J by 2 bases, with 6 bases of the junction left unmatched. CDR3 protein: CASSISGGYTDTQYF. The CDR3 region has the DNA TGTGCCAGCAGTATTAGCGGGGGCTACACAGATACGCAGTATTTT. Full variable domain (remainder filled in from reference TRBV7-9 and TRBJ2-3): DTGVSQNPRHKITKRGQNVTFRCDPISEHNRLYWYRQTLGQGPEFLTYFQNEAQLEKSRLLSDRFSAERPKGSFSTLEIQRTEQGDSAMYLCASSISGGYTDTQYFGPGTRLTVL.

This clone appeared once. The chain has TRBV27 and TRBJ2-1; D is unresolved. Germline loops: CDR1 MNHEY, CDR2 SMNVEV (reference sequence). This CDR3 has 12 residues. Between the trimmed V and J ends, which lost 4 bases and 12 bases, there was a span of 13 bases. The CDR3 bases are TGTGCCAGCAGTTCCATCCCGGACGGGCAGTTCTTC. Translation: CASSSIPDGQFF.